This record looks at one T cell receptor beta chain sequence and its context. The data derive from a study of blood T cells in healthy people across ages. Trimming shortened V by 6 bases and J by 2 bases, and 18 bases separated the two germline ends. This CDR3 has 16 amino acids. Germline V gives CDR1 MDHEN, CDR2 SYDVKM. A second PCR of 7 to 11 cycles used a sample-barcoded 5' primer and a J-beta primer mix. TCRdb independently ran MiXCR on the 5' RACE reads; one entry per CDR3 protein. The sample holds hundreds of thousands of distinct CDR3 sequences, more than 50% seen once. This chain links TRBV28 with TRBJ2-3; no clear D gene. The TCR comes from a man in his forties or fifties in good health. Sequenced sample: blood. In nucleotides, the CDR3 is TGTGCCAGCAGCACGAGTGGCAGGATACTCACAGATACGCAGTATTTT. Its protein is CASSTSGRILTDTQYF.